The rows below give T cell receptor beta chains drawn from one sample of a study of STAT3 mutations in large granular lymphocyte leukemia. The table came from immunoSEQ multiplex PCR; TCRdb's copy has only in-frame clones and leaves some out. Among some 7,000 clones, 45% to 65% were seen once, and the ten largest hold 76%. Sequencing was carried out using peripheral blood mononuclear cells. The source is a boy between 5 and 17 years old with T-cell large granular lymphocyte leukemia. Some clones in this sample may be carry-over from other donors' samples. The CDR3 runs from the conserved cysteine through the conserved F or W. The D gene is left open where the match is weak. Some rows have no size entry. The others give once, few or many, or a class for an expanded clone.

TRBV6-1,TRBJ2-7,-,-,TGTGCCAGCAGTGAAGGCGACGAGCAGTACTTC,CASSEGDEQYF
TRBV5-1,TRBJ2-1,TRBD1,-,TGCGCCAGCAGCTTGGACAGGGGACACAATGAGCAGTTCTTC,CASSLDRGHNEQFF
TRBV5-1,TRBJ1-2,-,-,TGCGCCAGCAGCTTCGGTAGCTTACCAGGTTACCCAGTCGGCTACACCTTC,CASSFGSLPGYPVGYTF
TRBV5-1,TRBJ2-7,-,few,TGCGCCAGCAGCCCACCCCACTACGAGCAGTACTTC,CASSPPHYEQYF
TRBV18,TRBJ2-2,-,-,TGTGCCAGCTCACTGGGACCGAACACCGGGGAGCTGTTTTTT,CASSLGPNTGELFF
TRBV5-1,TRBJ2-2,-,-,TGCGCCAGCAGCGAACCCGGGGTTGGAGAGCTGTTTTTT,CASSEPGVGELFF
TRBV6-5,TRBJ1-6,TRBD1,-,TGTGCCAGCAGAGTGTTAGACCAGGGGGATTCACCCCTCCACTTT,CASRVLDQGDSPLHF
TRBV30,TRBJ1-1,-,-,TGTGCCTGGGCCCACTCCAGGACAGTGAACACTGAAGCTTTCTTT,CAWAHSRTVNTEAFF
TRBV25-1,TRBJ2-7,-,few,TGTGCCAGTGTAAATGGGATCTCCTACGAGCAGTACTTC,CASVNGISYEQYF
TRBV10-3,TRBJ1-2,TRBD1,-,TGTGCCATCAGGGGGCTGCACCGGGACAGCTATGGCTACACCTTC,CAIRGLHRDSYGYTF
TRBV18,TRBJ1-5,-,-,TGTGCCAGCTCCAGTACCTATCAGCCCCAGCATTTT,CASSSTYQPQHF
TRBV2,TRBJ2-5,-,-,TGTGCCAGCAGTGGGCAAGAGACCCAGTACTTC,CASSGQETQYF
TRBV7-9,TRBJ1-2,TRBD1,-,TGTGCCAGCAGCTTATCCCCGGGACAGGGGCTTCTGGCGGGCGGCTACACCTTC,CASSLSPGQGLLAGGYTF
TRBV5-6,TRBJ2-2,-,-,TGTGCCAGCAGCTTACAGGGGAACACCGGGGAGCTGTTTTTT,CASSLQGNTGELFF
TRBV5-1,TRBJ1-4,TRBD1,-,TGCGCCAGCAGCCCCGGACAGGGTAATGAAAAACTGTTTTTT,CASSPGQGNEKLFF
TRBV5-1,TRBJ2-4,TRBD2,-,TGCGCCAGCAGCCCGGGGGGGCCCAGGGGAGGCATTCAGTACTTC,CASSPGGPRGGIQYF
TRBV10-3,TRBJ2-3,-,-,TGTGCCACCGGGTCGGATACGCAGTATTTT,CATGSDTQYF
TRBV4-2,TRBJ2-7,TRBD2,few,TGTGCCAGCAGCCAGGACCTGGTGGGCGGGGGGGATGGCGAGCAGTACTTC,CASSQDLVGGGDGEQYF
TRBV5-1,TRBJ2-7,-,-,TGCGCCAGCAGCTTGGCCGGAGGGGGGGCCCTCTCCTACGAGCAGTACTTC,CASSLAGGGALSYEQYF
TRBV19,TRBJ2-7,TRBD1,-,TGTGCCAGTAGTCCAGCAGGGGGCGTGTACGAGCAGTACTTC,CASSPAGGVYEQYF
TRBV30,TRBJ2-3,-,-,TGTGCCTGGAGTGTTGGGGTTATGACAGATACGCAGTATTTT,CAWSVGVMTDTQYF
TRBV6-5,TRBJ2-7,-,-,TGTGCCAGCAGTTACACTAGATCCTACGAGCAGTACTTC,CASSYTRSYEQYF
TRBV9,TRBJ1-2,TRBD1,-,TGTGCCAGCAGCCCACGGACAGGGTATGGCTACACCTTC,CASSPRTGYGYTF
TRBV5-1,TRBJ2-1,-,-,TGCGCCAGCAGCCCTAGGACAGGGAGGGCCTACAATGAGCAGTTCTTC,CASSPRTGRAYNEQFF
TRBV18,TRBJ1-2,-,-,TGTGCCAGCTCACCAGGGGGGCGCCTCTATGGCTACACCTTC,CASSPGGRLYGYTF
TRBV7-8,TRBJ2-7,-,-,TGTGCCAGCAGCTTGGGCTCGTACGAGCAGTACTTC,CASSLGSYEQYF
TRBV7-9,TRBJ2-7,TRBD2,-,TGTGCCAGCATCAGTTTCGGGACTAGCGGGACCTACGAGCAGTACTTC,CASISFGTSGTYEQYF
TRBV1,TRBJ2-7,-,few,TGCACCAGCAGCCAAGTGCGACAGGACAGCTCCTACGAGCAGTACTTC,CTSSQVRQDSSYEQYF
TRBV6-5,TRBJ2-1,TRBD1,-,TGTGCCAGCAGTTACACGACAGGGAAATACAATGAGCAGTTCTTC,CASSYTTGKYNEQFF
TRBV30,TRBJ1-2,-,-,TGTGCCTGGACCGTCAAGCTCCCTAACTATGGCTACACCTTC,CAWTVKLPNYGYTF
TRBV7-9,TRBJ2-1,-,-,TGTGCCAGCAGCTTCGCAGGTGTTGAGCAGTTCTTC,CASSFAGVEQFF
TRBV4-1,TRBJ2-1,-,few,TGCGCCAGCAGCCAAGCCGGGTACTCCTACAATGAGCAGTTCTTC,CASSQAGYSYNEQFF
TRBV27,TRBJ1-6,TRBD1,-,TGTGCCAGCATGGGGACAGCTACCAGCTCCTATAATTCACCCCTCCACTTT,CASMGTATSSYNSPLHF
TRBV4-2,TRBJ2-5,TRBD2,-,TGTGCCAGCAGCCAAGACGCTAGCGGTCCGGAGACCCAGTACTTC,CASSQDASGPETQYF
TRBV7-9,TRBJ2-3,TRBD2,-,TGTGCCAGCAGCTTAGCGTACAAGACTAGCGGGAGGGCCATGGAGTATTTT,CASSLAYKTSGRAMEYF
TRBV4-3,TRBJ2-7,-,-,TGCGCCAGCAGCCGCGACACAGGGCACTATCGGTACGAGCAGTACTTC,CASSRDTGHYRYEQYF
TRBV9,TRBJ2-7,-,-,TGTGCCAGCAGCGTACATCCGGGGCCCTACGAGCAGTACTTC,CASSVHPGPYEQYF
TRBV18,TRBJ2-7,TRBD1,-,TGTGCCAGCTCACCATGGTTAGGGACAGGGTCGGACGAGCAGTACTTC,CASSPWLGTGSDEQYF
TRBV7-9,TRBJ1-5,-,few,TGTGCCAGCAGCTTGGAGGGGGACTATCAGCCCCAGCATTTT,CASSLEGDYQPQHF
TRBV5-1,TRBJ2-1,TRBD1,-,TGCGCCAGCAGCCCAGGACAGGGGCCCAATGAGCAGTTCTTC,CASSPGQGPNEQFF
TRBV4-3,TRBJ2-1,TRBD2,few,TGCGCCAGCAGCCAAGATGGAGGCGGGGGGGCCTCCTACAATGAGCAGTTCTTC,CASSQDGGGGASYNEQFF
TRBV6-6,TRBJ2-7,-,few,TGTGCCAGCAGAAATGAACAGCCCCTCGAGCAGTACTTC,CASRNEQPLEQYF
TRBV29-1,TRBJ2-7,-,few,TGCAGCGTTGGCGAGGGGTATGGATACGAGCAGTACTTC,CSVGEGYGYEQYF
TRBV29-1,TRBJ1-2,-,-,TGCAGCGTTGATTGGAAGGGCTATGGCTACACCTTC,CSVDWKGYGYTF
TRBV2,TRBJ2-5,-,few,TGTGCCGGGAGCCAAGAGACCCAGTACTTC,CAGSQETQYF
TRBV9,TRBJ1-2,TRBD1,-,TGTGCCAGCAGCTCCCATGGGGACAGGGCCGACTATGGCTACACCTTC,CASSSHGDRADYGYTF
TRBV4-3,TRBJ1-4,-,few,TGCGCCAGCAGCCAAGTTACTGGGACGGGAGAAAAACTGTTTTTT,CASSQVTGTGEKLFF
TRBV30,TRBJ2-5,-,-,TGTGCCTGGAGTGGGGGACTCCAAGAGACCCAGTACTTC,CAWSGGLQETQYF